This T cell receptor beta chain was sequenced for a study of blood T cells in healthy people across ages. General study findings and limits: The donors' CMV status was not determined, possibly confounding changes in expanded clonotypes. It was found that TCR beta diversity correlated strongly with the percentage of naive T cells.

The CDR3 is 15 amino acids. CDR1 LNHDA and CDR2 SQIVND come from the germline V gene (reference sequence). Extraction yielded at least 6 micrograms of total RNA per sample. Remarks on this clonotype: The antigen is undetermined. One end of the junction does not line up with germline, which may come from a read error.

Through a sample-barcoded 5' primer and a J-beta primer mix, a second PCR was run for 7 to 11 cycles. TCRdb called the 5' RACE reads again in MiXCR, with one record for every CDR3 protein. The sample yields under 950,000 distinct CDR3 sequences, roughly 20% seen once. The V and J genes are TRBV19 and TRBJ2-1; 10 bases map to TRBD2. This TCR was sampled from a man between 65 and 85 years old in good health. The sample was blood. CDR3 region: CTSKAVAGGYNEQFF. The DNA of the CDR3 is TGTACCAGTAAGGCGGTAGCGGGAGGATACAATGAGCAGTTCTTC.